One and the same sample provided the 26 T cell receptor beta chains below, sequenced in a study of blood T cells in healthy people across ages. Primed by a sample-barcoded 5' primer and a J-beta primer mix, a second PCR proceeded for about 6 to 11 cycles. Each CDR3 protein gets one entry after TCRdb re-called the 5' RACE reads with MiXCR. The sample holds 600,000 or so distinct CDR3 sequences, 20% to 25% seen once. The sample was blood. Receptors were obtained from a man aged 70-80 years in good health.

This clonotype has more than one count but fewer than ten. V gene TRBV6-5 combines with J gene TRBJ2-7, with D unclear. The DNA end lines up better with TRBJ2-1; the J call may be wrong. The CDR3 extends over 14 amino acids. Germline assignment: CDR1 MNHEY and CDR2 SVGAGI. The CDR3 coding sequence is TGTGCCAGCAGTTACTCGCCCGCCCTCTCCGAGCAGTTCTTC. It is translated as CASSYSPALSEQFF.

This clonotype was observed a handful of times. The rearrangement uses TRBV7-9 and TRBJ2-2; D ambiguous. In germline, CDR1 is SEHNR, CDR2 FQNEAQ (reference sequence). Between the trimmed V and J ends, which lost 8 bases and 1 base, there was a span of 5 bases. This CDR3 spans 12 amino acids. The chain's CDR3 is CASGWNTGELFF. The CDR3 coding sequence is TGTGCCAGCGGATGGAACACCGGGGAGCTGTTTTTT.

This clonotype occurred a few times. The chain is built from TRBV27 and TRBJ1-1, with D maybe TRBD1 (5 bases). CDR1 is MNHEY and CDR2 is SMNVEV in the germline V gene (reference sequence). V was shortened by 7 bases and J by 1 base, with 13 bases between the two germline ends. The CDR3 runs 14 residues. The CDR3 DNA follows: TGTGCCAGCAAAAATCGGGGGGGGAACACTGAAGCTTTCTTT. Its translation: CASKNRGGNTEAFF.

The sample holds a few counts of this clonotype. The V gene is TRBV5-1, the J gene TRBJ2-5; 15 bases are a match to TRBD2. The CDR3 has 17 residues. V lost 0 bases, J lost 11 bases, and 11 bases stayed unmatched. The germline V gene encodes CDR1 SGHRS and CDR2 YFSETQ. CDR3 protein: CASSLAGTSGRLGEQYF. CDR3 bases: TGCGCCAGCAGCTTGGCCGGGACTAGCGGGAGGCTCGGTGAGCAGTACTTC.

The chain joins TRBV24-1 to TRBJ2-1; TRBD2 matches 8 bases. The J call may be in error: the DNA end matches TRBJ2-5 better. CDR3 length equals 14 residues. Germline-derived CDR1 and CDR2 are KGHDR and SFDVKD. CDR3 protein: CATSDPGRVETQYF. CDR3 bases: TGTGCCACCAGTGATCCCGGGAGGGTAGAGACCCAGTACTTC.

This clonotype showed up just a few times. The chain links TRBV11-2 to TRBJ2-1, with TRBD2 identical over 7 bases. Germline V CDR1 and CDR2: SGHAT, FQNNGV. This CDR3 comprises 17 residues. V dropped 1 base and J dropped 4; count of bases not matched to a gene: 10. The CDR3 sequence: CASSLGLRLAEYNEQFF. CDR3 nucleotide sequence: TGTGCCAGCAGCTTAGGGTTGCGGCTAGCGGAGTACAATGAGCAGTTCTTC.

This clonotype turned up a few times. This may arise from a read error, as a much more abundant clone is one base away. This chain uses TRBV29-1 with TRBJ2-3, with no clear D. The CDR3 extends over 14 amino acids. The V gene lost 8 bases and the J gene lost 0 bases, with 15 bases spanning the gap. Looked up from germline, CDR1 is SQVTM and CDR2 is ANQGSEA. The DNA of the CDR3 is TGCAGCTCAAGGGCCGCAGCTAGCACAGATACGCAGTATTTT. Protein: CSSRAAASTDTQYF.

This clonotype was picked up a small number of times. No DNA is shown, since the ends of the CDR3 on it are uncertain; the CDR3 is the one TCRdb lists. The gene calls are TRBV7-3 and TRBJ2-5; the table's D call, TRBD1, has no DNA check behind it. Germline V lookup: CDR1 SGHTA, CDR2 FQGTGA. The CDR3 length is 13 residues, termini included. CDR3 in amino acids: CASSLGSGQAFYF.

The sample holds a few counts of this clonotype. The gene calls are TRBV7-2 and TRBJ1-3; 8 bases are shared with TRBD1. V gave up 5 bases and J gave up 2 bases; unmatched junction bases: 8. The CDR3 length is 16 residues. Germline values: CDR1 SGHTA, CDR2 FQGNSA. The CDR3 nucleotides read TGTGCCAGCAGCATCCAGGGGGCTGGACCTGGAAACACCATATATTTT. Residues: CASSIQGAGPGNTIYF.

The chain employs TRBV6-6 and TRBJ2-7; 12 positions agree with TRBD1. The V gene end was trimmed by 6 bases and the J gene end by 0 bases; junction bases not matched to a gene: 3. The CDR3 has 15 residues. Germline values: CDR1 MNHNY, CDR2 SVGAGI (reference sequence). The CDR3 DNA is TGTGCCAGCAGGGGACAGGGGGCGAGCTCCTACGAGCAGTACTTC. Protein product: CASRGQGASSYEQYF.

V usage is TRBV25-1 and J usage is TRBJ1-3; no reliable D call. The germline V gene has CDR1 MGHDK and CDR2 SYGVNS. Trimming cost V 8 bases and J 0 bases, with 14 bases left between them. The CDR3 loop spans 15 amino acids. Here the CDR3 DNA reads TGTGCCAGCTCAGCCAAACAGCACTCTGGAAACACCATATATTTT. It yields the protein CASSAKQHSGNTIYF.

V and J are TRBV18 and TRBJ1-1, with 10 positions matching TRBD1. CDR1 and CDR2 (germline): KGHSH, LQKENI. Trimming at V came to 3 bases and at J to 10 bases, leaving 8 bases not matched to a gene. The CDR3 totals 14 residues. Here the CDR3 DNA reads TGTGCCAGCTCACCGGGGGACAGGGGTGAGCTAGCTTTCTTT. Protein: CASSPGDRGELAFF. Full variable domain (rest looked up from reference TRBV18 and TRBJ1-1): NAGVMQNPRHLVRRRGQEARLRCSPMKGHSHVYWYRQLPEEGLKFMVYLQKENIIDESGMPKERFSAEFPKEGPSILRIQQVVRGDSAAYFCASSPGDRGELAFFGQGTRLTVV.

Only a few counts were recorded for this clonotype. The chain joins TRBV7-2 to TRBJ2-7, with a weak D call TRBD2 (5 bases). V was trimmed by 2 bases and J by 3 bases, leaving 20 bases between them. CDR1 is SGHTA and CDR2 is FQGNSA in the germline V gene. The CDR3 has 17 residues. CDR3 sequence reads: CASSLSHPGVYVYEQYF. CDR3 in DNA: TGTGCCAGCAGCTTAAGCCACCCCGGGGTTTACGTCTACGAGCAGTACTTC.

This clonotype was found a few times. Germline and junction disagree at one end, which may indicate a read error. The CDR3 sequence: CAWRPEKGAAYF. Here the CDR3 DNA reads TGTGCCTGGAGACCAGAAAAGGGGGCTGCGTACTTC. V is TRBV30 and J is TRBJ2-1, with 7 positions matching TRBD1. The CDR3 runs 12 residues. Germline V gene sequence: CDR1 GTSNPN, CDR2 SVGIG (reference sequence).

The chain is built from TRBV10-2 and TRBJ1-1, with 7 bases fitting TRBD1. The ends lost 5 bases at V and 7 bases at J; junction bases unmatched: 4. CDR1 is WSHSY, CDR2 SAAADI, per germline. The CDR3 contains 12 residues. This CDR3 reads CASSNGQVEAFF. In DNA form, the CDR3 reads TGCGCCAGCAGTAATGGACAGGTTGAAGCTTTCTTT.

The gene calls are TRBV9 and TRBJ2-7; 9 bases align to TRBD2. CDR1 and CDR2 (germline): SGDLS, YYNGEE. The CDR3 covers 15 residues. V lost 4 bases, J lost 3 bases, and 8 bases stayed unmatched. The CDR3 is CASSPGTSRSYEQYF. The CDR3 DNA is TGTGCCAGCAGCCCTGGGACTAGCAGAAGCTACGAGCAGTACTTC.

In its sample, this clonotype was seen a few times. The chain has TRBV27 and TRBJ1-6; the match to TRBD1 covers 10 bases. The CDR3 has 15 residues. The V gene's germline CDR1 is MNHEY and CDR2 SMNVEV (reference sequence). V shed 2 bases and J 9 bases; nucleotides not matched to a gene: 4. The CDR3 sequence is CASSLTGTGVSPLHF. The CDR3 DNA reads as TGTGCCAGCAGTTTAACCGGGACAGGGGTTTCACCCCTCCACTTT.

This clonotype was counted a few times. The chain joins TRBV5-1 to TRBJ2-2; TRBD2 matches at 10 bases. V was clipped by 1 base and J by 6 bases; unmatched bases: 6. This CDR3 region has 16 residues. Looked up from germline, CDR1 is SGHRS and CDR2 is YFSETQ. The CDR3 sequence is CASSLPGLANAGELFF. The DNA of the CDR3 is TGCGCCAGCAGCTTGCCGGGACTAGCGAATGCCGGGGAGCTGTTTTTT.

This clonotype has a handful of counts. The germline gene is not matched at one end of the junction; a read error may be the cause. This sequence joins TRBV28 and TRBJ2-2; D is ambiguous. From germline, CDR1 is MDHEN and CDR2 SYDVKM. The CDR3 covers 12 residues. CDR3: CTSFGVPGELFF. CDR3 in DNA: TGTACCAGTTTTGGGGTCCCCGGGGAGCTGTTTTTT.

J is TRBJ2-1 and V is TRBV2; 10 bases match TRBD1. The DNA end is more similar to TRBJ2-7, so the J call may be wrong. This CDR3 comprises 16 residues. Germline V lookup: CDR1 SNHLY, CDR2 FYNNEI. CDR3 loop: CASTRGPGQGNYEQYF. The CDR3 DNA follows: TGTGCCAGCACCCGAGGTCCGGGACAGGGGAATTACGAGCAGTACTTC.

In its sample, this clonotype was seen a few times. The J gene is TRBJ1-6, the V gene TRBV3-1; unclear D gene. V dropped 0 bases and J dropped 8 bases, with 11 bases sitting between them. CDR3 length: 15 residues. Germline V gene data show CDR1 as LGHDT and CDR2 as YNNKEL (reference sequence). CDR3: CASSQDGSSDSPLHF. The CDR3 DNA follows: TGTGCCAGCAGCCAAGACGGGTCGTCTGATTCACCCCTCCACTTT. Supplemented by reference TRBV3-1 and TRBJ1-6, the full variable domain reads DTAVSQTPKYLVTQMGNDKSIKCEQNLGHDTMYWYKQDSKKFLKIMFSYNNKELIINETVPNRFSPKSPDKAHLNLHINSLELGDSAVYFCASSQDGSSDSPLHFGNGTRLTVT.

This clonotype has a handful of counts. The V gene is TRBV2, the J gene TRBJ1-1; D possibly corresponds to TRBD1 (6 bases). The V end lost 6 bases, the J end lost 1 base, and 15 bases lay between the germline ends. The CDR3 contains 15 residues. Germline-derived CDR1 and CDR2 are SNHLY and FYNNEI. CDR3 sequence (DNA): TGTGCCAGCAGGGGATGGGGGCCGGGGAACACTGAAGCTTTCTTT. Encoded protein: CASRGWGPGNTEAFF.

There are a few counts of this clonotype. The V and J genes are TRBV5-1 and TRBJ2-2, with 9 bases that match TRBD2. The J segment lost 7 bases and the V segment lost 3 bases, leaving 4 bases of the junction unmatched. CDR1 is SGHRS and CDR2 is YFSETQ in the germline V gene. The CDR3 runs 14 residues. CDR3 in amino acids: CASSSGLAGGELFF. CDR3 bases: TGCGCCAGCAGCTCGGGACTAGCTGGCGGGGAGCTGTTTTTT. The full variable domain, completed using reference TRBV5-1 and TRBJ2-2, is KAGVTQTPRYLIKTRGQQVTLSCSPISGHRSVSWYQQTPGQGLQFLFEYFSETQRNKGNFPGRFSGRQFSNSRSEMNVSTLELGDSALYLCASSSGLAGGELFFGEGSRLTVL.

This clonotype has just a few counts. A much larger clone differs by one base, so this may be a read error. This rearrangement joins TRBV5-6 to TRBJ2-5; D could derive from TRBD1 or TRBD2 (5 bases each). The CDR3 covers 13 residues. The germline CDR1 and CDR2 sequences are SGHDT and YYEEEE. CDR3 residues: CASSLDQGETQHF. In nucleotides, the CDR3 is TGTGCCAGCAGCTTGGATCAGGGAGAGACCCAGCACTTC.

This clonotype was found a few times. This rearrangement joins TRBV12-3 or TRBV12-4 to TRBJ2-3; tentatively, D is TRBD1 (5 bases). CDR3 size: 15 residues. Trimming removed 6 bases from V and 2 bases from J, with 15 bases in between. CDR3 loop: CASSLGLSDTDTQYF. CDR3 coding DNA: TGTGCCAGCAGCCTGGGGCTATCTGACACAGATACGCAGTATTTT.

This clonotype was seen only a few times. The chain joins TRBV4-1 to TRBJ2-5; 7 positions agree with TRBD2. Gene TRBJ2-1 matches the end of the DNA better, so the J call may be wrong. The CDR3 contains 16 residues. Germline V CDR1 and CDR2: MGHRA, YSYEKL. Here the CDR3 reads CASSRVIRDYYNEQFF. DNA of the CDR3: TGCGCCAGCAGTCGCGTTATCCGGGACTATTACAATGAGCAGTTCTTC.